Shown below are 29 T cell receptor beta chains from a single sample sequenced in a study of cytomegalovirus exposure and HLA in healthy donors (dated by TCRdb to about 2017). The library came from the immunoSEQ multiplex PCR assay. For the multiplex PCR, a mixture combining 60 forward primers for TCR Vbeta segments and 13 reverse primers for TCR Jbeta segments was used. TCRdb took this table from immuneACCESS and kept in-frame rearrangements with V and J called. Such tables lack part of the clones; where checked against another copy, unresolved V genes explain under half of the gap, and the rest is unexplained. The sample table records roughly 120,000 clones; around four fifths of these occur just once. Around 3.7% of the sample rests with the top ten. What was sequenced was PBMCs. The receptors were gathered from a middle-aged woman in good health and CMV-seronegative.

This clone has only a few counts. V and J are TRBV9 and TRBJ1-2; the match to TRBD1 covers 8 bases. V lost 3 bases to trimming and J lost 7 bases; unmatched junction nucleotides: 8. The CDR3 length is 14 residues. Per the germline V gene, CDR1 is SGDLS and CDR2 is YYNGEE. The CDR3 sequence is CASSDPTGVGGYTF. The CDR3 bases are TGTGCCAGCAGCGATCCGACAGGGGTTGGTGGCTACACCTTC.

This rearrangement joins TRBV7-8 to TRBJ2-7; 8 bases align to TRBD1. This CDR3 is 15 amino acids long. V lost 1 base, J lost 2 bases, and 4 bases stayed unmatched. Germline V lookup: CDR1 SGHVS, CDR2 FQNEAQ. CDR3 sequence: CASSLDSTGAYEQYF. The DNA for the CDR3 is TGTGCCAGCAGCTTAGATTCGACAGGGGCCTACGAGCAGTACTTC. The full variable domain, its missing parts supplied by reference TRBV7-8 and TRBJ2-7, is GAGVSQSPRYKVAKRGQDVALRCDPISGHVSLFWYQQALGQGPEFLTYFQNEAQLDKSGLPSDRFFAERPEGSVSTLKIQRTQQEDSAVYLCASSLDSTGAYEQYFGPGTRLTVT.

The chain has TRBV7-2 and TRBJ2-7; D is uncertain. Per the germline V gene, CDR1 is SGHTA and CDR2 is FQGNSA. V lost 2 bases, J lost 4 bases, and 9 bases lay in between. CDR3 length: 13 amino acids. CDR3 region: CASSLYELYEQYF. CDR3 in DNA: TGTGCCAGCAGCTTATATGAGCTTTACGAGCAGTACTTC.

V gene TRBV10-1 combines with J gene TRBJ2-2; tentative D call: TRBD1 (6 bases). V lost 11 bases, J lost 6 bases, and 25 bases lay in between. The CDR3 sequence is 16 residues long. From germline, CDR1 is WNHNN and CDR2 SYGVQD (reference sequence). The CDR3 DNA follows: TGCGCCGGTTCCCGGGCGCTAAAGGGGGTCGCCGGGGAGCTGTTTTTT. It is translated as CAGSRALKGVAGELFF.

The chain couples TRBV6-5 to TRBJ1-1, with D possibly TRBD1 on 6 matching bases. With 5 bases removed from V and 1 base from J, the gap between germline ends came to 11 bases. Germline values: CDR1 MNHEY, CDR2 SVGAGI. There are 14 residues in the CDR3. The CDR3 DNA follows: TGTGCCAGCAGTGTCGGGACAAAGAACACTGAAGCTTTCTTT. It encodes CASSVGTKNTEAFF.

CDR3 sequence reads: CASSQGTGEGSNTEAFF. Written as DNA, the CDR3 is TGCGCCAGCAGCCAAGGGACAGGGGAAGGGTCCAACACTGAAGCTTTCTTT. V and J are TRBV4-3 and TRBJ1-1, with 9 bases that match TRBD1. V lost 1 base, J lost 2 bases, and 8 bases stayed unmatched. Germline CDR1 and CDR2: LGHNA and YSLEER. This CDR3 spans 17 amino acids.

This rearrangement joins TRBV5-4 to TRBJ2-1; possibly TRBD1 for D (6 bases). Germline lookup yields CDR1 SGHNT and CDR2 YYREEE (reference sequence). V lost 2 bases and J lost 1, with 7 bases in between. CDR3 length: 14 amino acids. The CDR3 coding sequence is TGTGCCAGCAGCTTTAGGGGGTCCTACAATGAGCAGTTCTTC. Protein sequence: CASSFRGSYNEQFF.

This clone has only one observation. The chain couples TRBV27 to TRBJ2-5, with D possibly matching TRBD2 (5 bases). There are 13 residues in the CDR3. Germline V lookup: CDR1 MNHEY, CDR2 SMNVEV (reference sequence). Trimming shortened V by 6 bases and J by 5 bases, and 13 bases separated the two germline ends. DNA for the CDR3: TGTGCCAGCAGCTTCGAGGGCGGGGAGACCCAGTACTTC. As protein: CASSFEGGETQYF.

The chain joins TRBV12-5 to TRBJ1-1, with 8 bases fitting TRBD1. CDR3 length: 13 residues. V lost 6 bases to trimming and J lost 5 bases; unmatched junction nucleotides: 5. Germline loops: CDR1 LGHNT, CDR2 FRNRAP. The CDR3 DNA reads as TGTGCTAGTGGCCAGGGGGCTCTAACTGAAGCTTTCTTT. It yields the protein CASGQGALTEAFF.

This clone was observed a handful of times. The genes are TRBV4-1 and TRBJ1-2; perhaps TRBD1 as D (5 bases). The CDR3 totals 15 residues. Trimming left V 1 base short and J 4 bases short, with 13 bases between. Germline loops: CDR1 MGHRA, CDR2 YSYEKL. CDR3 DNA: TGCGCCAGCAGCCAAGTTGGGGCAGCTACCTATGGCTACACCTTC. Translating it yields CASSQVGAATYGYTF.

This clone occurred a few times. The CDR3 is CASRGGGIYFGNTIYF. In DNA, the CDR3 is TGTGCCAGCAGGGGCGGCGGGATTTATTTTGGAAACACCATATATTTT. The chain uses TRBV11-2 and TRBJ1-3; D remains unclear. The CDR3 is 16 residues long. The V end lost 6 bases, the J end lost 3 bases, and 18 bases lay between the germline ends. CDR1 and CDR2 (germline): SGHAT, FQNNGV.

V is TRBV10-3 and J is TRBJ2-2, with 10 bases matching TRBD2. CDR3 length: 15 residues. V was clipped by 7 bases and J by 4 bases; unmatched bases: 6. Per the germline V gene, CDR1 is ENHRY and CDR2 is SYGVKD. CDR3 loop: CAITGSGGATGELFF. CDR3 DNA: TGTGCCATCACTGGGAGCGGGGGGGCCACCGGGGAGCTGTTTTTT.

This clone has just a few counts. The chain joins TRBV4-3 to TRBJ2-7; the D is unclear. The CDR3 is 15 amino acids. Germline loops: CDR1 LGHNA, CDR2 YSLEER. The V and J ends lost 1 base and 3 bases respectively, with 13 bases between them. The chain's CDR3 is CASSQVFDSSYEQYF. The CDR3 DNA sequence: TGCGCCAGCAGCCAAGTTTTCGATTCCAGCTACGAGCAGTACTTC.

V usage is TRBV12-5 and J usage is TRBJ1-3; D is ambiguous. Germline CDR1 is LGHNT and CDR2 is FRNRAP. The CDR3 consists of 13 residues. Trimming shortened V by 3 bases and J by 2 bases, and 5 bases separated the two germline ends. Written as DNA, the CDR3 is TGTGCTAGTGGTTTCGAGCCTGGAAACACCATATATTTT. It specifies CASGFEPGNTIYF.

The chain employs TRBV4-2 and TRBJ2-5; 12 positions match TRBD2. The end of the DNA is better explained by TRBJ2-7, so the J call may be wrong. Germline CDR1 and CDR2: LGHNA and YNFKEQ. This CDR3 is built from 14 residues. The CDR3 nucleotides read TGTGCCAGCAGTCTGACTAGCGGGAGCTACGAGCAGTACTTC. Translating it yields CASSLTSGSYEQYF.

The chain combines TRBV5-8 with TRBJ1-6, with D unresolved. This CDR3 has 13 residues. V was trimmed by 0 bases and J by 10 bases, leaving 8 bases between them. Germline CDR1 SGHTS, CDR2 YDEGEE. CDR3: CASSLEAGSPLHF. In DNA form, the CDR3 reads TGTGCCAGCAGCTTGGAAGCAGGATCACCCCTCCACTTT.

This clone was counted a few times. This chain uses TRBV7-2 with TRBJ2-5; D might be TRBD2 (6 bases). The V and J ends lost 1 base and 6 bases respectively, with 12 bases between them. Germline V CDR1 and CDR2: SGHTA, FQGNSA. CDR3 length: 14 amino acids. CDR3 DNA: TGTGCCAGCAGCTTAGTGGCAGGGAGGCAGACCCAGTACTTC. As protein: CASSLVAGRQTQYF.

V usage is TRBV7-2 and J usage is TRBJ2-7; 7 bases line up with TRBD2. CDR1 and CDR2 (germline): SGHTA, FQGNSA. The CDR3 has 15 amino acids. V trimming: 2 bases; J trimming: 0 bases; junction bases outside the gene matches: 4. The CDR3 DNA is TGTGCCAGCAGCTTAAGGAGCGGGGACTCCTACGAGCAGTACTTC. This sequence encodes CASSLRSGDSYEQYF.

The V gene is TRBV2, the J gene TRBJ1-2; perhaps TRBD1 as D (5 bases). Germline V gene data show CDR1 as SNHLY and CDR2 as FYNNEI. Deletions cut 6 bases from V and 4 bases from J, with 9 bases between. This CDR3 is built from 12 residues. For the CDR3, the DNA is TGTGCCAGCAGGGACACTTTCTATGGCTACACCTTC. Protein sequence: CASRDTFYGYTF.

The rearrangement joins TRBV19 to TRBJ1-2, with 7 bases identical to TRBD1. Germline V CDR1 and CDR2: LNHDA, SQIVND (reference sequence). The CDR3 covers 15 residues. V shed 6 bases, J shed 4 bases, and the junction held 11 bases outside the gene matches. Here the CDR3 reads CASSDRDRPSYGYTF. DNA for the CDR3: TGTGCCAGTAGCGACCGGGACAGACCTTCCTATGGCTACACCTTC.

The genes are TRBV9 and TRBJ1-4; 12 nucleotides align to TRBD1. Germline V gene sequence: CDR1 SGDLS, CDR2 YYNGEE. The CDR3 spans 16 residues. V lost 3 bases, J lost 3 bases, and 3 bases stayed unmatched. CDR3 amino acids: CASSEGQGASNEKLFF. CDR3 nucleotide sequence: TGTGCCAGCAGCGAGGGACAGGGGGCGTCTAATGAAAAACTGTTTTTT.

Concerning this clone itself: One end of the junction is discordant with germline, which a read error may explain. This rearrangement joins TRBV7-7 to TRBJ2-5; D may be TRBD2 (5 bases). This CDR3 contains 14 residues. Germline V gene data show CDR1 as SSHAT and CDR2 as FNYEAQ (reference sequence). Written as DNA, the CDR3 is TGTGCTAGCAGCCAATCCACTAGTGGTGAGACCCAGTACTTC. It codes for CASSQSTSGETQYF.

The rearrangement links TRBV28 to TRBJ1-6, with 7 nucleotides matching TRBD1. V gave up 3 bases and J gave up 7 bases; unmatched junction bases: 6. From germline, CDR1 is MDHEN and CDR2 SYDVKM. The CDR3 has 15 amino acids. As DNA, the CDR3 is TGTGCCAGCAGTTTTTACAGGGGTGTCAATTCACCCCTCCACTTT. Its protein product is CASSFYRGVNSPLHF.

The chain carries TRBV7-2 and TRBJ1-3; D gene unclear. CDR1 SGHTA and CDR2 FQGNSA come from the germline V gene. The CDR3 runs 14 residues. The V end was cut by 5 bases, the J end by 4 bases, with 12 bases between. CDR3 DNA sequence: TGTGCCAGCAGCACCGTCCGGGTGGGAAACACCATATATTTT. Translating it yields CASSTVRVGNTIYF.

The CDR3 DNA sequence: TGCGCCAGCAGCCTTATGTCCGGGGGAGCTAGTGAGCAGTTCTTC. Translating it yields CASSLMSGGASEQFF. This rearrangement joins TRBV4-1 to TRBJ2-1; perhaps TRBD2 as D (6 bases). Germline V CDR1 and CDR2: MGHRA, YSYEKL. This CDR3 contains 15 residues. The V and J ends lost 4 bases and 9 bases respectively, with 19 bases between them.

The gene calls are TRBV29-1 and TRBJ2-1, with TRBD2 matching over 7 bases. Looked up from germline, CDR1 is SQVTM and CDR2 is ANQGSEA. J lost 6 bases, V lost 3 bases, and 11 bases had no gene match. This CDR3 spans 15 amino acids. For the CDR3, the DNA is TGCAGCGTTGAGATAAGGAGCGGGATAGGCAATGAGCAGTTCTTC. Protein: CSVEIRSGIGNEQFF.

V usage is TRBV7-9 and J usage is TRBJ2-5; D call uncertain. The germline V gene encodes CDR1 SEHNR and CDR2 FQNEAQ (reference sequence). The CDR3 is 13 amino acids. V was cut by 4 bases and J by 1 base, with 7 bases left in between. The CDR3 sequence is CASSSSFQETQYF. The DNA for the CDR3 is TGTGCCAGCAGCTCAAGCTTCCAAGAGACCCAGTACTTC.

This clone was found a few times. This rearrangement joins TRBV4-3 to TRBJ1-1; no definite D call. The CDR3 runs to 13 residues. Germline CDR1 reads LGHNA; CDR2 reads YSLEER. The V end lost 3 bases, the J end lost 6 bases, and 11 bases lay between the germline ends. CDR3 DNA sequence: TGCGCCAGCAGCCAGCGGGAGGCAGCTGAAGCTTTCTTT. Residues: CASSQREAAEAFF.

The chain joins TRBV7-9 to TRBJ2-2; D call uncertain. V was pared by 1 base and J by 3 bases, with 12 bases between. The CDR3 runs 16 residues. The germline V gene encodes CDR1 SEHNR and CDR2 FQNEAQ (reference sequence). CDR3 DNA: TGTGCCAGCAGCTTAGTGGGCCGGATAGACACCGGGGAGCTGTTTTTT. This gives the protein CASSLVGRIDTGELFF.